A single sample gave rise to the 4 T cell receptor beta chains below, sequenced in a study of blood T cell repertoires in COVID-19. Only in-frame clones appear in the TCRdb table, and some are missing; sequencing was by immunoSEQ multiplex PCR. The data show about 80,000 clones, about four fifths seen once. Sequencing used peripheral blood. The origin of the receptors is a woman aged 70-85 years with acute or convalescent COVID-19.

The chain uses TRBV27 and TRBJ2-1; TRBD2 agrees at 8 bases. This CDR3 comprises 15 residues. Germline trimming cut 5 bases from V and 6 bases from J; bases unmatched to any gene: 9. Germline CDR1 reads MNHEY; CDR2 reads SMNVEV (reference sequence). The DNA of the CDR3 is TGTGCCAGCAGTGCCCCCGGGACTAGGTCCAATGAGCAGTTCTTC. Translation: CASSAPGTRSNEQFF.

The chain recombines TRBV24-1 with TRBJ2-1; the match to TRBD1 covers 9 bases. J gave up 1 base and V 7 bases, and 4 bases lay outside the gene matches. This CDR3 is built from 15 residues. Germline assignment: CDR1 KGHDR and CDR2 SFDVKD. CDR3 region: CATRGQGLSYNEQFF. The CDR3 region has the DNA TGTGCCACCAGGGGACAGGGCCTATCCTACAATGAGCAGTTCTTC.

The DNA of the CDR3 is TGTGCCAGCAGCAAACGGGGGTGTAAAGAAGGGACTGGAGCCTACGAGCAGTACTTC. This sequence encodes CASSKRGCKEGTGAYEQYF. This rearrangement joins TRBV21-1 to TRBJ2-7; TRBD2, the table's D call, was not compared with the DNA. TRBV21-1 is a documented pseudogene. This CDR3 is 19 amino acids long.

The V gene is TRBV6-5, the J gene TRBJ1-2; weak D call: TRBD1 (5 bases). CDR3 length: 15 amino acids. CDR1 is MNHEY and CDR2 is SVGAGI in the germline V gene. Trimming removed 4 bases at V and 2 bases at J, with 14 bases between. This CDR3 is CASSLSGGRNYGYTF. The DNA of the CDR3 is TGTGCCAGCAGTTTGAGCGGGGGTAGGAACTATGGCTACACCTTC.